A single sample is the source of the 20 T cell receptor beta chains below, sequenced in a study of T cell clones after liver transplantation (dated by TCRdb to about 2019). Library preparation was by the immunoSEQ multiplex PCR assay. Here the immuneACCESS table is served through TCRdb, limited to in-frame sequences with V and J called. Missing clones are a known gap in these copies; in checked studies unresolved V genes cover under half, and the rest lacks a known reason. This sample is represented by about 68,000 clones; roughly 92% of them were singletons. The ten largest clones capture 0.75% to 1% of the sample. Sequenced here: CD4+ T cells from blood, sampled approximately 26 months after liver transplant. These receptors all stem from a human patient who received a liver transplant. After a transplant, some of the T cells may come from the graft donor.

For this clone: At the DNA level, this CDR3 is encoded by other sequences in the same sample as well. CDR3 DNA sequence: TGCGCCAGCAGCTTGGCCGGGGACGCGGCCTACGAGCAGTACTTC. Protein product: CASSLAGDAAYEQYF. The genes are TRBV5-1 and TRBJ2-7, with D perhaps TRBD1 or TRBD2 (5 bases each). The CDR3 length is 15 residues. CDR1 and CDR2 (germline): SGHRS, YFSETQ. The V end lost 0 bases, the J end lost 2 bases, and 12 bases lay between the germline ends.

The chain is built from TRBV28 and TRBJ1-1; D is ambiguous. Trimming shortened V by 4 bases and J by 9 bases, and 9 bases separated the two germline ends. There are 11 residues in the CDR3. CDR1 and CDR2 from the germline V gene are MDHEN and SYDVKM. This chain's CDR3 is CASSSQRQAFF. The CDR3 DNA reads TGTGCCAGCAGTTCCCAACGACAAGCTTTCTTT.

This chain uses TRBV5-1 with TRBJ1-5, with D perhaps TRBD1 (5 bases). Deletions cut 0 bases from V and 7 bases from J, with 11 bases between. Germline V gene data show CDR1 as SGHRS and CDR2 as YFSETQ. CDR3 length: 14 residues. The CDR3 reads CASSLAQGGQPQHF. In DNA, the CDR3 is TGCGCCAGCAGCTTGGCCCAGGGCGGACAGCCCCAGCATTTT.

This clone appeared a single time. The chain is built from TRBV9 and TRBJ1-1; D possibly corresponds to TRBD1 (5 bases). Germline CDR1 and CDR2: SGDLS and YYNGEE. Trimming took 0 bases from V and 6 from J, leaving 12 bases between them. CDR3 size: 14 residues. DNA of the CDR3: TGTGCCAGCAGCGTAGGGCAGGGACCGGCTGAAGCTTTCTTT. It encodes CASSVGQGPAEAFF.

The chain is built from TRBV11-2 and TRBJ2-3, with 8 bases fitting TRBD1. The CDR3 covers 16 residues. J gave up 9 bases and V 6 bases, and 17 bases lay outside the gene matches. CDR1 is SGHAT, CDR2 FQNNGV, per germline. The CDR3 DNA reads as TGTGCCAGCAGTTCCTATCGACAGGGTCACAGGGGGACGCAGTATTTT. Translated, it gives CASSSYRQGHRGTQYF.

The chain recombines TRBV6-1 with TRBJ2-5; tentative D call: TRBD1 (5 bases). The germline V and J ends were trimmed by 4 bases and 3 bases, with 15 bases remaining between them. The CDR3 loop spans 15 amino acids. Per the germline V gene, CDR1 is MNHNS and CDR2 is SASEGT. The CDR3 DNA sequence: TGTGCCAGCAGTGGGGCTGGTAGGGGCGAAGAGACCCAGTACTTC. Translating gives CASSGAGRGEETQYF.

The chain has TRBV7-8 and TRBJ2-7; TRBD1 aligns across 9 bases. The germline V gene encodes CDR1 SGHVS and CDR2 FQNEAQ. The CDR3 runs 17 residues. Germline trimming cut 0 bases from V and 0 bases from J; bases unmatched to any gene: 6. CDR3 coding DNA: TGTGCCAGCAGCTTAGCGTTAGGGACAGGGAGCTCCTACGAGCAGTACTTC. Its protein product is CASSLALGTGSSYEQYF.

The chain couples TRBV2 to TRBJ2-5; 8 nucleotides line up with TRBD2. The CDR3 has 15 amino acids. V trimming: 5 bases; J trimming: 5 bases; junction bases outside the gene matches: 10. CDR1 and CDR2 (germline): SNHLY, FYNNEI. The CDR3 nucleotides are TGTGCCAGCAGTTACCGAACTAGCGGAGAGGAGACCCAGTACTTC. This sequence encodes CASSYRTSGEETQYF.

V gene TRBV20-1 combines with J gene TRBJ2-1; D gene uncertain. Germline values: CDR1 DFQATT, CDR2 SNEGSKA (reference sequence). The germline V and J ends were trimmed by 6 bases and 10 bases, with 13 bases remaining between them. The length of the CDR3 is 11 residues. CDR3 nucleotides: TGCAGTGCCTCAAGGGTCCACGAGCAGTTCTTC. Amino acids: CSASRVHEQFF.

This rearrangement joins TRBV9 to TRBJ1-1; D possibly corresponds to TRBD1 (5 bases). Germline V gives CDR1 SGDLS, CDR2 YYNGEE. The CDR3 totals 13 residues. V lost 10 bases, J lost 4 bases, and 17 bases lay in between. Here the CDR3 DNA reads TGTGCCTCAGCCATCAAGGACACCACTGAAGCTTTCTTT. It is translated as CASAIKDTTEAFF.

The DNA of the CDR3 is TGTGCCAGCAGTTTGGGGGCCGGGGATACGCAGTATTTT. It yields the protein CASSLGAGDTQYF. This rearrangement joins TRBV7-9 to TRBJ2-3; maybe TRBD1 (6 bases). V was trimmed by 6 bases and J by 6 bases, leaving 13 bases between them. The CDR3 has 13 amino acids. Looked up from germline, CDR1 is SEHNR and CDR2 is FQNEAQ (reference sequence).

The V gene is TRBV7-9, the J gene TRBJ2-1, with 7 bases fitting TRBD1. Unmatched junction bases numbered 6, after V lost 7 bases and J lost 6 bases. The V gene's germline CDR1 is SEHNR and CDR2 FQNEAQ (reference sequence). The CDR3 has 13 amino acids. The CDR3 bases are TGTGCCAGCAAGGGACAGACTACCAATGAGCAGTTCTTC. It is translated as CASKGQTTNEQFF.

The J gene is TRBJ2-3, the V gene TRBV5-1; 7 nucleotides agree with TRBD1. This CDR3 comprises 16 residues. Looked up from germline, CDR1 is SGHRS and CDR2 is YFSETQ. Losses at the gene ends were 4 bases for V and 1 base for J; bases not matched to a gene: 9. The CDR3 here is CASSLQQGRGTDTQYF. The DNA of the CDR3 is TGCGCCAGCAGCCTCCAACAGGGGAGAGGCACAGATACGCAGTATTTT.

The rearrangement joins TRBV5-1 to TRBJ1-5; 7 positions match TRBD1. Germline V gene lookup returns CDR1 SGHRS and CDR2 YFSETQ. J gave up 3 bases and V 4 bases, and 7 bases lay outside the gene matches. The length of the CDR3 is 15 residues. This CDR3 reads CASSAGQGVNQPQHF. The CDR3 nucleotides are TGCGCCAGCAGCGCCGGTCAGGGGGTCAATCAGCCCCAGCATTTT.

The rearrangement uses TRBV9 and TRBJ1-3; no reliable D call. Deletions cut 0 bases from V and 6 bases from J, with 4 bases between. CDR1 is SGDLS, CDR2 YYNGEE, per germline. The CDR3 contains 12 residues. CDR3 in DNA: TGTGCCAGCAGCGTAGATGAAAACACCATATATTTT. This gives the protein CASSVDENTIYF.

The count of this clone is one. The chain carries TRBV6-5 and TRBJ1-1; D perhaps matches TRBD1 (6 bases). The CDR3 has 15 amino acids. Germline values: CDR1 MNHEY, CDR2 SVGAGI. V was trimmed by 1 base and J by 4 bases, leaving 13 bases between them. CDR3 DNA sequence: TGTGCCAGCAGTTACTTGCTACAGGGTTCCACTGAAGCTTTCTTT. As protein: CASSYLLQGSTEAFF.

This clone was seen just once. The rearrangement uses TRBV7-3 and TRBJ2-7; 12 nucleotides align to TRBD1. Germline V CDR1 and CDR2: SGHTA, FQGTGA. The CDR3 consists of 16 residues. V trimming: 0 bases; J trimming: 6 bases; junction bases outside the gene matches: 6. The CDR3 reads CASSLTAGTGGGEQYF. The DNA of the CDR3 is TGTGCCAGCAGCTTAACCGCGGGGACAGGGGGCGGCGAGCAGTACTTC. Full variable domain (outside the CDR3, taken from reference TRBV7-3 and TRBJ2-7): GAGVSQTPSNKVTEKGKYVELRCDPISGHTALYWYRQSLGQGPEFLIYFQGTGAADDSGLPNDRFFAVRPEGSVSTLKIQRTERGDSAVYLCASSLTAGTGGGEQYFGPGTRLTVT.

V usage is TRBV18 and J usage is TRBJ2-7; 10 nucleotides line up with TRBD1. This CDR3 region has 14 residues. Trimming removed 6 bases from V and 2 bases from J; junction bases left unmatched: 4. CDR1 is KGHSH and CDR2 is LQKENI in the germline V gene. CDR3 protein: CASSPGTGAYEQYF. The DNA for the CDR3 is TGTGCCAGCTCGCCCGGGACAGGGGCCTACGAGCAGTACTTC. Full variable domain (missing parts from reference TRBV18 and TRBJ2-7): NAGVMQNPRHLVRRRGQEARLRCSPMKGHSHVYWYRQLPEEGLKFMVYLQKENIIDESGMPKERFSAEFPKEGPSILRIQQVVRGDSAAYFCASSPGTGAYEQYFGPGTRLTVT.

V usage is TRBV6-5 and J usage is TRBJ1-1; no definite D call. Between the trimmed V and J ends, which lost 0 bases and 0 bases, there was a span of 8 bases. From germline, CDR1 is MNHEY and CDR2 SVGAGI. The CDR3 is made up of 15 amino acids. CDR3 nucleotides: TGTGCCAGCAGTTACTCGGGCAGCATGAACACTGAAGCTTTCTTT. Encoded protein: CASSYSGSMNTEAFF.

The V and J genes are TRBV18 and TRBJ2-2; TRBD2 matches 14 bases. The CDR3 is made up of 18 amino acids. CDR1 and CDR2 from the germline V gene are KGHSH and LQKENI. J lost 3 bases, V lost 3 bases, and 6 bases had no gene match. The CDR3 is CASSPTGLAGVDTGELFF. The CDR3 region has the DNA TGTGCCAGCTCACCCACGGGACTAGCGGGAGTCGACACCGGGGAGCTGTTTTTT.